These 21 T cell receptor beta chains share one sample of origin, sequenced in a study of shared clonotypes between healthy human individuals. Profiling relied on immunoSEQ multiplex PCR, and the TCRdb table lists in-frame clones only, not all of them. Seen here are some 680,000 clones, around three quarters observed once, and the top ten hold roughly 2%. The sequenced sample consisted of memory CD4+ T cells sorted from blood. Regarding subset: CD45RA-negative fraction. The receptors come from a woman in her twenties or thirties in good health.

The rearrangement uses TRBV5-1 and TRBJ1-1; a weak D match, TRBD1 (6 bases). Germline CDR1 reads SGHRS; CDR2 reads YFSETQ. The V end lost 0 bases, the J end lost 1 base, and 10 bases lay between the germline ends. The CDR3 is 15 amino acids. In nucleotides, the CDR3 is TGCGCCAGCAGCTTGGGGGACATCCCGAACACTGAAGCTTTCTTT. Encoded protein: CASSLGDIPNTEAFF.

The CDR3 sequence is CASSPDRTRRNNSNQPQHF. For the CDR3, the DNA is TGCGCCAGCAGCCCCGACCGGACACGGAGGAACAATAGCAATCAGCCCCAGCATTTT. The chain has TRBV5-1 and TRBJ1-5, with D possibly being TRBD1 (5 bases). The germline CDR1 and CDR2 sequences are SGHRS and YFSETQ. The CDR3 is made up of 19 amino acids. V was trimmed by 4 bases and J by 0 bases, leaving 23 bases between them.

This clone was recorded once. Other DNA variants within this sample encode the same CDR3. This rearrangement joins TRBV5-1 to TRBJ2-3; the match to TRBD1 covers 9 bases. The CDR3 sequence is 14 residues long. V was pared by 4 bases and J by 1 base, with 1 base of the junction left unmatched. Germline loops: CDR1 SGHRS, CDR2 YFSETQ. CDR3 in amino acids: CASSRDRGTDTQYF. DNA for the CDR3: TGCGCCAGCAGCCGGGACAGGGGCACAGATACGCAGTATTTT.

This CDR3 is CASSLGLVAGGSTDTQYF. The DNA of the CDR3 is TGTGCCAGCAGTTTGGGACTTGTAGCGGGAGGAAGCACAGATACGCAGTATTTT. The chain carries TRBV28 and TRBJ2-3; 10 positions match TRBD2. Trimming at V came to 3 bases and at J to 0 bases, leaving 9 bases not matched to a gene. The germline V gene encodes CDR1 MDHEN and CDR2 SYDVKM. CDR3 size: 18 residues.

The V gene is TRBV5-4, the J gene TRBJ2-5; 10 nucleotides align to TRBD2. The V gene end was trimmed by 4 bases and the J gene end by 6 bases; junction bases not matched to a gene: 12. Looked up from germline, CDR1 is SGHNT and CDR2 is YYREEE (reference sequence). The CDR3 sequence is 16 residues long. This CDR3 is CASSATPSGSRQTQYF. In nucleotides, the CDR3 is TGTGCCAGCAGCGCCACTCCTAGCGGGAGTAGGCAGACCCAGTACTTC.

This clone was detected only once. This CDR3 reads CASSPGLINEQFF. The CDR3 DNA reads as TGTGCCAGCAGCCCCGGACTGATCAATGAGCAGTTCTTC. The chain employs TRBV7-8 and TRBJ2-1, with a tentative D call TRBD2 (5 bases). The CDR3 has 13 amino acids. V was pared by 5 bases and J by 6 bases, with 11 bases between. The germline V gene has CDR1 SGHVS and CDR2 FQNEAQ.

The chain couples TRBV5-4 to TRBJ2-3; 9 positions agree with TRBD1. The V segment lost 4 bases and the J segment 5 bases; nucleotides outside the gene matches: 11. The CDR3 has 16 amino acids. The germline CDR1 and CDR2 sequences are SGHNT and YYREEE (reference sequence). The CDR3 protein is CASSPPGQGYVDTQYF. The CDR3 region has the DNA TGTGCCAGCAGCCCTCCGGGACAGGGTTATGTAGATACGCAGTATTTT.

The CDR3 reads CASSGTGEQYF. In nucleotides, the CDR3 is TGCGCCAGCAGCGGAACAGGAGAGCAGTACTTC. The chain is built from TRBV5-1 and TRBJ2-7; D may be TRBD1 (5 bases). Trimming cost V 4 bases and J 7 bases, with 9 bases left between them. The germline CDR1 and CDR2 sequences are SGHRS and YFSETQ. The CDR3 spans 11 residues.

V gene TRBV5-1 combines with J gene TRBJ2-5; TRBD1 matches 7 bases. The J call may be incorrect, as the DNA end agrees better with TRBJ2-7. The CDR3 consists of 15 residues. Germline V gene lookup returns CDR1 SGHRS and CDR2 YFSETQ. Here the CDR3 DNA reads TGCGCCAGCAGCCCCGGGACAGTTAGCCCCTACGAGCAGTACTTC. The encoded protein is CASSPGTVSPYEQYF.

DNA of the CDR3: TGTGCCAGCAGCCAGGGGGATGGAGTACGCTACGAGCAGTACTTC. Its protein is CASSQGDGVRYEQYF. V is TRBV5-4 and J is TRBJ2-5; 7 bases match TRBD1. The end of the DNA aligns better with TRBJ2-7, so the J call may be wrong. Germline loops: CDR1 SGHNT, CDR2 YYREEE (reference sequence). The CDR3 spans 15 residues.

The chain links TRBV9 to TRBJ1-3; D remains ambiguous. The CDR3 runs to 13 residues. Trimming took off 4 bases at V and 8 bases at J, with 13 bases between the two ends. In germline, CDR1 is SGDLS, CDR2 YYNGEE. This chain's CDR3 is CASSPHRGDTIYF. DNA of the CDR3: TGTGCCAGCAGCCCTCACCGAGGTGACACCATATATTTT.

The gene calls are TRBV6-1 and TRBJ2-1, with 12 bases that match TRBD2. Per germline, CDR1 MNHNS and CDR2 SASEGT. The CDR3 is made up of 19 amino acids. V lost 2 bases to trimming and J lost 8 bases; unmatched junction nucleotides: 16. CDR3 sequence: CASSEFTSGRWVLSDEQFF. CDR3 bases: TGTGCCAGCAGTGAATTTACTAGCGGGAGGTGGGTTTTGAGTGATGAGCAGTTCTTC.

J is TRBJ2-3 and V is TRBV11-2, with D tentatively TRBD1 (6 bases). The CDR3 contains 14 residues. Trimming removed 4 bases from V and 4 bases from J, with 12 bases in between. Germline loops: CDR1 SGHAT, CDR2 FQNNGV. DNA for the CDR3: TGTGCCAGCAGCTCCAGACAGGCCTCAGATACGCAGTATTTT. Translation: CASSSRQASDTQYF. The full variable domain, rest sourced from reference TRBV11-2 and TRBJ2-3, is EAGVAQSPRYKIIEKRQSVAFWCNPISGHATLYWYQQILGQGPKLLIQFQNNGVVDDSQLPKDRFSAERLKGVDSTLKIQPAKLEDSAVYLCASSSRQASDTQYFGPGTRLTVL.

The chain has TRBV29-1 and TRBJ1-1; D is unresolved. The CDR3 is 12 amino acids. V was shortened by 5 bases and J by 5 bases, with 12 bases between the two germline ends. The V gene's germline CDR1 is SQVTM and CDR2 ANQGSEA. The DNA for the CDR3 is TGCAGCGTTCTCCTCGGGGTAACTGAAGCTTTCTTT. Its protein product is CSVLLGVTEAFF. Variable domain in full (rest from reference TRBV29-1 and TRBJ1-1): SAVISQKPSRDICQRGTSLTIQCQVDSQVTMMFWYRQQPGQSLTLIATANQGSEATYESGFVIDKFPISRPNLTFSTLTVSNMSPEDSSIYLCSVLLGVTEAFFGQGTRLTVV.

The V call is TRBV18, the J call TRBJ2-3, with 10 bases lining up with TRBD2. V lost 5 bases to trimming and J lost 3 bases; unmatched junction nucleotides: 5. The CDR3 runs 15 residues. Germline lookup yields CDR1 KGHSH and CDR2 LQKENI. This CDR3 reads CASSTVLAGTDTQYF. Here the CDR3 DNA reads TGTGCCAGCTCAACCGTACTAGCGGGAACAGATACGCAGTATTTT.

The chain recombines TRBV4-1 with TRBJ2-2; D assignment may be TRBD1 or TRBD2 (5 bases each). V lost 7 bases to trimming and J lost 0 bases, with 15 bases between them. The germline gives CDR1 MGHRA, CDR2 YSYEKL. The CDR3 extends over 16 amino acids. The CDR3 spells CASKGFGTSNTGELFF. The CDR3 coding sequence is TGCGCCAGCAAGGGCTTCGGGACGTCGAACACCGGGGAGCTGTTTTTT.

In its sample, this clone was seen many times. Other DNA sequences in the sample encode the same CDR3. The chain recombines TRBV2 with TRBJ2-3; 13 nucleotides align to TRBD2. The V gene end was trimmed by 6 bases and the J gene end by 5 bases; junction bases not matched to a gene: 5. The CDR3 has 15 residues. Germline CDR1 reads SNHLY; CDR2 reads FYNNEI. The CDR3 here is CASRGLAGRGDTQYF. The DNA of the CDR3 is TGTGCCAGCAGGGGACTAGCGGGGAGGGGAGATACGCAGTATTTT.

The chain joins TRBV28 to TRBJ2-2, with 7 bases fitting TRBD1. Germline V lookup: CDR1 MDHEN, CDR2 SYDVKM. J gave up 0 bases and V 5 bases, and 9 bases lay outside the gene matches. CDR3 length: 17 amino acids. In DNA, the CDR3 is TGTGCCAGCAGTGTAACTACCGGGACAGCGAACACCGGGGAGCTGTTTTTT. Protein sequence: CASSVTTGTANTGELFF.

CDR3 coding DNA: TGTGCCAGCAGCTTGTCTAGCGGGAGGTTATACGAGCAGTACTTC. Translation: CASSLSSGRLYEQYF. V is TRBV5-8 and J is TRBJ2-7; 11 bases are shared with TRBD2. CDR1 and CDR2 (germline): SGHTS, YDEGEE. The CDR3 length is 15 residues. Losses at the gene ends were 1 base for V and 4 bases for J; bases not matched to a gene: 4.

The V call is TRBV5-1, the J call TRBJ1-2; no reliable D call. Trimming removed 0 bases at V and 7 bases at J, with 4 bases between. Germline V CDR1 and CDR2: SGHRS, YFSETQ. The CDR3 consists of 11 residues. The CDR3 DNA reads as TGCGCCAGCAGCTTGGGGGCTGGCTACACCTTC. Translated, it gives CASSLGAGYTF.

This clone was found many times. The CDR3 sequence: CASSHDFNSPETQYF. For the CDR3, the DNA is TGTGCCAGCAGTCACGATTTCAATTCACCGGAGACCCAGTACTTC. The chain combines TRBV27 with TRBJ2-5; D is uncertain. CDR3 size: 15 residues. Germline V gene lookup returns CDR1 MNHEY and CDR2 SMNVEV (reference sequence). V was shortened by 5 bases and J by 5 bases, with 18 bases between the two germline ends.